These 30 T cell receptor beta chains share one sample of origin, sequenced in a study of ipilimumab plus nivolumab after autologous stem cell transplantation. Produced via immunoSEQ multiplex PCR; TCRdb's table is partial and in-frame only. The sample includes 20,000 to 25,000 clones, just under 75% of them seen just once. The sample consisted of PBMCs, taken in a trial of ipilimumab plus nivolumab as post-transplant consolidation. The receptors here all came from a male donor with diffuse large B-cell lymphoma.

The chain carries TRBV7-2 and TRBJ2-7; 8 bases fit TRBD1. The junction had 6 bases not matched to a gene; V was cut back by 3 bases and J by 5 bases. Per the germline V gene, CDR1 is SGHTA and CDR2 is FQGNSA. This CDR3 has 14 amino acids. The CDR3 coding sequence is TGTGCCAGCAGCTTGCGGACAGGGCGGGACGAGCAGTACTTC. The encoded protein is CASSLRTGRDEQYF.

The chain employs TRBV2 and TRBJ1-5, with D hard to call. Germline V CDR1 and CDR2: SNHLY, FYNNEI. Trimming left V 6 bases short and J 4 bases short, with 10 bases between. The CDR3 sequence is 13 residues long. DNA for the CDR3: TGTGCCAGCAGACCGGACGGGAATCAGCCCCAGCATTTT. It translates to CASRPDGNQPQHF.

Sample share makes this clone medium-sized. V and J are TRBV7-2 and TRBJ2-1, with no clear D. CDR1 and CDR2 from the germline V gene are SGHTA and FQGNSA. Trimming stripped 0 bases from V and 0 bases from J, with 9 bases between. The CDR3 runs to 16 residues. CDR3 nucleotides: TGTGCCAGCAGCTTAGCGTGGCGAAGCTCCTACAATGAGCAGTTCTTC. Translated: CASSLAWRSSYNEQFF.

This chain connects TRBV7-9 to TRBJ1-2, with D tentatively TRBD1 (5 bases). V was pared by 5 bases and J by 0 bases, with 13 bases between. Looked up from germline, CDR1 is SEHNR and CDR2 is FQNEAQ (reference sequence). The length of the CDR3 is 15 residues. CDR3 region: CASSPPSGANYGYTF. The CDR3 region has the DNA TGTGCCAGCAGCCCCCCATCGGGGGCTAACTATGGCTACACCTTC. The entire variable domain, with the rest obtained from reference TRBV7-9 and TRBJ1-2, is as follows: DTGVSQNPRHKITKRGQNVTFRCDPISEHNRLYWYRQTLGQGPEFLTYFQNEAQLEKSRLLSDRFSAERPKGSFSTLEIQRTEQGDSAMYLCASSPPSGANYGYTFGSGTRLTVV.

This CDR3 reads CASSGGFNEQFF. The CDR3 nucleotides read TGTGCCAGCAGCGGGGGGTTTAATGAGCAGTTCTTC. The rearrangement uses TRBV4-2 and TRBJ2-1; a possible D gene is TRBD2 (6 bases). V was cut by 5 bases and J by 7 bases, with 9 bases left in between. Germline V lookup: CDR1 LGHNA, CDR2 YNFKEQ. This CDR3 comprises 12 residues.

The chain has TRBV30 and TRBJ1-1, with 7 bases lining up with TRBD1. The V and J ends lost 4 bases and 2 bases, in that order; junction bases with no gene match: 4. The CDR3 consists of 13 residues. CDR1 is GTSNPN, CDR2 SVGIG, per germline (reference sequence). CDR3 sequence: CAWTRDRNTEAFF. DNA of the CDR3: TGTGCCTGGACCCGGGACAGAAACACTGAAGCTTTCTTT.

The chain couples TRBV6-1 to TRBJ2-7; 7 bases line up with TRBD1. With V trimmed by 0 bases and J by 3 bases, 2 bases remained unmatched. CDR1 is MNHNS, CDR2 SASEGT, per germline. CDR3 length: 14 residues. The CDR3 DNA sequence: TGTGCCAGCAGTGAAGCGGGGACAGACTACGAGCAGTACTTC. Translating it yields CASSEAGTDYEQYF.

This chain uses TRBV6-1 with TRBJ2-3; D gene unclear. This CDR3 has 13 amino acids. Germline values: CDR1 MNHNS, CDR2 SASEGT. Trimming cost V 10 bases and J 2 bases, with 13 bases left between them. CDR3: CATRNSNTDTQYF. The CDR3 DNA is TGTGCCACCAGAAATAGCAACACAGATACGCAGTATTTT.

This clone occurred a few times. The rearrangement joins TRBV4-1 to TRBJ2-1; possibly TRBD2 for D (5 bases). The V and J ends lost 4 bases and 0 bases respectively, with 16 bases between them. CDR1 and CDR2 (germline): MGHRA, YSYEKL. This CDR3 is built from 17 residues. CDR3 sequence: CASSPGLFSSSYNEQFF. In DNA, the CDR3 is TGCGCCAGCAGCCCTGGACTTTTTTCTAGCTCCTACAATGAGCAGTTCTTC.

The V and J genes are TRBV5-8 and TRBJ1-1; 8 bases agree with TRBD1. J was trimmed by 0 bases and V by 6 bases; bases with no gene match: 4. This CDR3 has 14 amino acids. Per germline, CDR1 SGHTS and CDR2 YDEGEE. DNA of the CDR3: TGTGCCAGCACCCGGACAGGGCTGAACACTGAAGCTTTCTTT. Its protein product is CASTRTGLNTEAFF. Variable domain in full (rest from reference TRBV5-8 and TRBJ1-1): EAGVTQSPTHLIKTRGQQATLRCSPISGHTSVYWYQQALGLGLQFLLWYDEGEERNRGNFPPRFSGRQFPNYSSELNVNALELEDSALYLCASTRTGLNTEAFFGQGTRLTVV.

Concerning this clone itself: Distinct nucleotide sequences in the sample also encode this CDR3. The CDR3 nucleotides read TGTGCCAGCAGCTTAACAGGCCCCACAGATACGCAGTATTTT. Its protein is CASSLTGPTDTQYF. This chain links TRBV11-3 with TRBJ2-3; a weak D match, TRBD1 (5 bases). The V end lost 2 bases, the J end lost 2 bases, and 8 bases lay between the germline ends. CDR1 and CDR2 from the germline V gene are SGHNT and YENEEA. The length of the CDR3 is 14 residues.

This clone was recorded many times. V is TRBV7-3 and J is TRBJ2-7; 7 bases line up with TRBD1. The germline CDR1 and CDR2 sequences are SGHTA and FQGTGA. J gave up 0 bases and V 5 bases, and 10 bases lay outside the gene matches. The CDR3 covers 16 residues. CDR3 sequence (DNA): TGTGCCAGCAGCCGAAGGGCGACAGGGAGCTCCTACGAGCAGTACTTC. As protein: CASSRRATGSSYEQYF.

The chain carries TRBV2 and TRBJ2-7; TRBD1 is a possible D gene (5 bases). The ends were cut back, 5 bases at V and 4 bases at J, with 9 bases in the middle. Germline V gene data show CDR1 as SNHLY and CDR2 as FYNNEI. The CDR3 length is 12 residues. The CDR3 is CASSSGIYEQYF. The CDR3 bases are TGTGCCAGCAGTTCAGGGATATACGAGCAGTACTTC.

Only a few counts were recorded for this clone. The chain joins TRBV5-1 to TRBJ2-5; weak D call: TRBD2 (5 bases). The CDR3 covers 14 residues. Germline V gene data show CDR1 as SGHRS and CDR2 as YFSETQ. The V and J ends lost 0 bases and 8 bases respectively, with 14 bases between them. CDR3 in amino acids: CASSLDWRAGTQYF. For the CDR3, the DNA is TGCGCCAGCAGCTTGGATTGGCGGGCGGGCACCCAGTACTTC.

J is TRBJ1-2 and V is TRBV2; TRBD1 is a possible D gene (5 bases). CDR1 is SNHLY, CDR2 FYNNEI, per germline. The CDR3 extends over 14 amino acids. Trimming removed 7 bases at V and 4 bases at J, with 16 bases between. CDR3 nucleotides: TGTGCCAGCACCTTTACGGGGGAGGTCTATGGCTACACCTTC. It translates to CASTFTGEVYGYTF.

The gene calls are TRBV19 and TRBJ1-1; TRBD1 is a possible D gene (6 bases). Germline assignment: CDR1 LNHDA and CDR2 SQIVND (reference sequence). V dropped 0 bases and J dropped 0 bases, with 11 bases sitting between them. The CDR3 covers 16 residues. CDR3 region: CASSIDHWTVNTEAFF. Here the CDR3 DNA reads TGTGCCAGTAGTATAGATCACTGGACAGTGAACACTGAAGCTTTCTTT.

This clone was observed once. V gene TRBV4-2 combines with J gene TRBJ2-1, with TRBD1 identical over 7 bases. V shed 4 bases and J 2 bases; nucleotides not matched to a gene: 17. CDR3 length: 19 residues. Germline loops: CDR1 LGHNA, CDR2 YNFKEQ. The DNA of the CDR3 is TGTGCCAGCAGCCTCACGCCGACAGGGCAAGGTAGCGCCTACAATGAGCAGTTCTTC. This translates into CASSLTPTGQGSAYNEQFF.

By share, this clone counts as medium-sized (0.01 to 0.1%). The chain recombines TRBV9 with TRBJ1-2; no clear D. The ends were cut back, 3 bases at V and 3 bases at J, with 12 bases in the middle. CDR1 is SGDLS and CDR2 is YYNGEE in the germline V gene. This CDR3 region has 14 residues. This CDR3 reads CASSATSDYYGYTF. In DNA form, the CDR3 reads TGTGCCAGCAGCGCCACCTCCGACTACTATGGCTACACCTTC.

The J gene is TRBJ2-7, the V gene TRBV10-1, with D tentatively TRBD2 (6 bases). CDR1 WNHNN and CDR2 SYGVQD come from the germline V gene (reference sequence). Trimming took off 2 bases at V and 3 bases at J, with 14 bases between the two ends. The CDR3 contains 15 residues. CDR3 nucleotides: TGCGCCAGCAGTGAGGGCGGGGCAAGCGGCTACGAGCAGTACTTC. Translation gives CASSEGGASGYEQYF.

A few counts support this clone. The chain uses TRBV5-4 and TRBJ2-7; D is uncertain. The CDR3 is 14 residues long. Germline loops: CDR1 SGHNT, CDR2 YYREEE (reference sequence). V was pared by 1 base and J by 2 bases, with 10 bases between. The CDR3 region is CASSLMAAPYEQYF. CDR3 nucleotides: TGTGCCAGCAGCTTGATGGCAGCCCCCTACGAGCAGTACTTC.

The chain joins TRBV5-5 to TRBJ2-7; 7 bases line up with TRBD2. Losses at the gene ends were 4 bases for V and 2 bases for J; bases not matched to a gene: 9. This CDR3 has 15 amino acids. CDR1 SGHKS and CDR2 YYEKEE come from the germline V gene (reference sequence). CDR3 residues: CASSHSGVNTYEQYF. CDR3 DNA sequence: TGTGCCAGCAGCCACAGCGGGGTTAATACCTACGAGCAGTACTTC.

The V gene is TRBV5-4, the J gene TRBJ1-5; no definite D call. The CDR3 is 13 amino acids. Looked up from germline, CDR1 is SGHNT and CDR2 is YYREEE (reference sequence). V lost 0 bases and J lost 4, with 5 bases in between. CDR3 sequence (DNA): TGTGCCAGCAGCTTGGACAGAAATCAGCCCCAGCATTTT. Its protein product is CASSLDRNQPQHF.

The gene calls are TRBV7-9 and TRBJ1-1, with 10 bases lining up with TRBD1. V shed 7 bases and J 3 bases; nucleotides not matched to a gene: 11. The germline V gene has CDR1 SEHNR and CDR2 FQNEAQ (reference sequence). This CDR3 spans 16 amino acids. The CDR3 nucleotides read TGTGCCAGCACCCCGAGCACCGGGACAGGGGACACTGAAGCTTTCTTT. Its translation is CASTPSTGTGDTEAFF.

The chain carries TRBV10-3 and TRBJ2-1, with 11 positions matching TRBD2. Germline loops: CDR1 ENHRY, CDR2 SYGVKD. The V gene end was trimmed by 10 bases and the J gene end by 6 bases; junction bases not matched to a gene: 8. The CDR3 has 14 residues. CDR3 in amino acids: CASRPSGGSNEQFF. The CDR3 coding sequence is TGTGCCAGCAGACCTAGCGGGGGGTCCAATGAGCAGTTCTTC.

The chain employs TRBV19 and TRBJ1-5; D is perhaps TRBD1 (5 bases). The germline V and J ends were trimmed by 10 bases and 1 base, with 17 bases remaining between them. The CDR3 consists of 15 residues. CDR1 LNHDA and CDR2 SQIVND come from the germline V gene (reference sequence). CDR3 loop: CATRQGGGSNQPQHF. The DNA for the CDR3 is TGTGCCACTCGGCAGGGTGGGGGGAGCAATCAGCCCCAGCATTTT.

The chain has TRBV9 and TRBJ2-7; D is ambiguous. V lost 2 bases and J lost 6, with 15 bases in between. The length of the CDR3 is 14 residues. Germline V lookup: CDR1 SGDLS, CDR2 YYNGEE. The CDR3 DNA is TGTGCCAGCAGCGTGGACGGACGCCCAGCCGAGCAGTACTTC. It translates to CASSVDGRPAEQYF.

This chain uses TRBV7-9 with TRBJ2-3, with 7 bases fitting TRBD1. With V trimmed by 4 bases and J by 4 bases, 5 bases remained unmatched. This CDR3 is 14 amino acids long. Germline V gene sequence: CDR1 SEHNR, CDR2 FQNEAQ (reference sequence). CDR3 sequence reads: CASSSTGTADTQYF. CDR3 DNA sequence: TGTGCCAGCAGCTCGACAGGGACCGCAGATACGCAGTATTTT.

This clone was seen at least ten times. This sequence joins TRBV5-4 and TRBJ2-2; D gene ambiguous. V was trimmed by 1 base and J by 2 bases, leaving 0 bases between them. This CDR3 has 12 residues. Germline V gene data show CDR1 as SGHNT and CDR2 as YYREEE (reference sequence). CDR3 region: CASSLNTGELFF. The CDR3 nucleotides read TGTGCCAGCAGCTTGAACACCGGGGAGCTGTTTTTT.

This rearrangement joins TRBV6-1 to TRBJ2-3; 7 bases line up with TRBD1. Germline lookup yields CDR1 MNHNS and CDR2 SASEGT. The CDR3 totals 16 residues. J was trimmed by 2 bases and V by 2 bases; bases with no gene match: 7. CDR3 amino acids: CASSEYGTEDTDTQYF. CDR3 DNA sequence: TGTGCCAGCAGTGAATATGGGACAGAAGACACAGATACGCAGTATTTT.

This clone was counted between two and nine times. The chain employs TRBV19 and TRBJ2-1; 8 nucleotides line up with TRBD2. Germline V CDR1 and CDR2: LNHDA, SQIVND (reference sequence). The CDR3 is 12 amino acids. Trimming removed 7 bases from V and 15 bases from J; junction bases left unmatched: 11. The CDR3 nucleotides are TGTGCCAGTACCGATGGACGGGGGGGCGTGTTCTTC. Its translation: CASTDGRGGVFF.